Shown below are 11 T cell receptor beta chains from a single sample sequenced in a study of blood T cell repertoires in COVID-19. Measured with immunoSEQ multiplex PCR; TCRdb has only the in-frame clones, and not every one. The repertoire holds 310,000 or so clones, roughly 86% seen once, with over 1% in the top ten. The sequenced sample consisted of peripheral blood. These receptors were obtained from a man between 65 and 85 years old with acute or convalescent COVID-19.

The chain has TRBV2 and TRBJ1-5; D remains ambiguous. Between the trimmed V and J ends, which lost 1 base and 2 bases, there was a span of 21 bases. Germline V gene lookup returns CDR1 SNHLY and CDR2 FYNNEI. This CDR3 is built from 19 residues. The CDR3 DNA follows: TGTGCCAGCAGTGAAGAAGGTCTCCCAGCGACGGGTCGCAATCAGCCCCAGCATTTT. Translating it yields CASSEEGLPATGRNQPQHF.

This clone was counted only a few times. The V call is TRBV7-2, the J call TRBJ1-1; D unclear. V lost 4 bases, J lost 4 bases, and 10 bases lay in between. The CDR3 sequence is 13 residues long. Germline assignment: CDR1 SGHTA and CDR2 FQGNSA. CDR3: CASSSNPGTEAFF. As DNA, the CDR3 is TGTGCCAGCAGCTCAAACCCGGGCACTGAAGCTTTCTTT.

This chain links TRBV25-1 with TRBJ1-2; 9 nucleotides line up with TRBD1. Trimming took 3 bases from V and 4 from J; bases not matched to a gene: 9. Germline V gives CDR1 MGHDK, CDR2 SYGVNS. CDR3 length equals 16 residues. CDR3 sequence reads: CASSDTRTGESYGYTF. The CDR3 DNA sequence: TGTGCCAGCAGTGATACCCGGACAGGGGAGAGCTATGGCTACACCTTC.

This chain links TRBV18 with TRBJ2-3; a possible D gene is TRBD2 (7 bases). The CDR3 has 16 residues. V lost 1 base to trimming and J lost 1 base, with 12 bases between them. Germline loops: CDR1 KGHSH, CDR2 LQKENI. CDR3 protein: CASSPRAGARTDTQYF. In DNA, the CDR3 is TGTGCCAGCTCACCACGGGCGGGGGCGCGCACAGATACGCAGTATTTT.

J is TRBJ2-1 and V is TRBV12-3 or TRBV12-4; D is unclear. The CDR3 covers 11 residues. V was shortened by 2 bases and J by 14 bases, with 10 bases between the two germline ends. The CDR3 DNA reads TGTGCCAGCAGTTTAAATCAGTATAAGTTCTTC. Protein product: CASSLNQYKFF.

V gene TRBV6-4 combines with J gene TRBJ1-5; 7 positions agree with TRBD1. Trimming cost V 6 bases and J 0 bases; bases outside gene matches: 8. The germline CDR1 and CDR2 sequences are MRHNA and SNTAGT. This CDR3 contains 16 residues. The CDR3 is CASRPGQRYSNQPQHF. Here the CDR3 DNA reads TGTGCCAGCAGGCCGGGACAGAGATATAGCAATCAGCCCCAGCATTTT.

J is TRBJ2-1 and V is TRBV7-2; 14 bases are shared with TRBD2. There are 19 residues in the CDR3. V lost 0 bases, J lost 5 bases, and 9 bases stayed unmatched. The germline CDR1 and CDR2 sequences are SGHTA and FQGNSA. The CDR3 coding sequence is TGTGCCAGCAGCTTAGCGCTCTCGACTAGCGGGGGGGCAAACAATGAGCAGTTCTTC. Its translation: CASSLALSTSGGANNEQFF.

J is TRBJ2-5 and V is TRBV5-4, with TRBD1 matching 7 bases. The CDR3 extends over 14 amino acids. Losses at the gene ends were 4 bases for V and 3 bases for J; bases not matched to a gene: 6. Germline-derived CDR1 and CDR2 are SGHNT and YYREEE (reference sequence). CDR3: CASSLGQKEETQYF. The DNA for the CDR3 is TGTGCCAGCAGCCTGGGACAGAAGGAAGAGACCCAGTACTTC.

The chain carries TRBV19 and TRBJ1-5; 9 bases are shared with TRBD1. This CDR3 spans 15 amino acids. Trimming removed 5 bases from V and 1 base from J; junction bases left unmatched: 3. Germline CDR1 and CDR2: LNHDA and SQIVND (reference sequence). CDR3 region: CASSPGQGSNQPQHF. The CDR3 nucleotides read TGTGCCAGTAGTCCAGGACAGGGGAGCAATCAGCCCCAGCATTTT.

A few counts support this clone. This specimen includes other DNA sequences encoding the same CDR3. This chain joins TRBV7-2 and TRBJ2-5; D is perhaps TRBD1 (8 bases). The CDR3 consists of 14 residues. V lost 1 base, J lost 4 bases, and 10 bases lay in between. The germline V gene encodes CDR1 SGHTA and CDR2 FQGNSA. The CDR3 sequence is CASSLDRGGETQYF. For the CDR3, the DNA is TGTGCCAGCAGCTTAGACAGGGGGGGAGAGACCCAGTACTTC.

This clone has only a few counts. The rearrangement uses TRBV6-5 and TRBJ1-1; D gene uncertain. V gave up 0 bases and J gave up 10 bases, with 9 bases separating them. Germline-derived CDR1 and CDR2 are MNHEY and SVGAGI. The CDR3 is made up of 12 amino acids. CDR3 protein: CASSYSGSPAFF. The CDR3 region has the DNA TGTGCCAGCAGTTACTCTGGCTCCCCAGCTTTCTTT.